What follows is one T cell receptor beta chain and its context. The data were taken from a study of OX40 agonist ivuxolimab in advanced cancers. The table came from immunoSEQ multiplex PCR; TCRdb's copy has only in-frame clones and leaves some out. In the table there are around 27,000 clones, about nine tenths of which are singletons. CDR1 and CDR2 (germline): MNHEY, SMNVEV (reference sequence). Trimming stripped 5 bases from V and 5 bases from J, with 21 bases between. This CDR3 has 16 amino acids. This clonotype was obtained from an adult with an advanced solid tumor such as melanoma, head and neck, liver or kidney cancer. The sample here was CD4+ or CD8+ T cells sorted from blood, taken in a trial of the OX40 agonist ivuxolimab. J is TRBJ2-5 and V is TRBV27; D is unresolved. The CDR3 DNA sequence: TGTGCCAGCAGTCCCCTCTCGGCCACCTTATGGGAGACCCAGTACTTC. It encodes CASSPLSATLWETQYF.